The next 9 T cell receptor beta chains were all read from a single sample in a study of shared clonotypes between healthy human individuals. Assay: immunoSEQ multiplex PCR; the TCRdb copy retains only in-frame clones and omits some. The data show almost 700,000 clones, with about 91% seen just once and about 24% held by the top ten. Naive CD8 cells, CD45RO-negative and positively selected for CCR7, excluded terminally differentiated effector memory CD45RA+ cells. Sequenced material: naive CD8+ T cells sorted from blood. The receptor set was obtained from a man aged 25-45 years in good health.

CDR3: CASSVETSGRNGELFF. CDR3 nucleotide sequence: TGTGCCAGCAGCGTAGAGACTAGCGGGAGAAACGGGGAGCTGTTTTTT. This chain links TRBV9 with TRBJ2-2; TRBD2 matches at 12 bases. Germline values: CDR1 SGDLS, CDR2 YYNGEE. The CDR3 has 16 residues. The V segment lost 0 bases and the J segment 7 bases; nucleotides outside the gene matches: 4. The full variable domain, completed using reference TRBV9 and TRBJ2-2, is DSGVTQTPKHLITATGQRVTLRCSPRSGDLSVYWYQQSLDQGLQFLIQYYNGEERAKGNILERFSAQQFPDLHSELNLSSLELGDSALYFCASSVETSGRNGELFFGEGSRLTVL.

The chain links TRBV29-1 to TRBJ1-2; D is ambiguous. The germline CDR1 and CDR2 sequences are SQVTM and ANQGSEA. V lost 4 bases and J 2 bases, leaving 11 bases between the germline ends. This CDR3 region has 13 residues. The CDR3 spells CSVAPLLNYGYTF. CDR3 nucleotide sequence: TGCAGCGTTGCCCCGCTTCTGAACTATGGCTACACCTTC.

The chain links TRBV7-2 to TRBJ2-7; the D call may be TRBD1 or TRBD2 (5 bases each). This CDR3 comprises 13 residues. V was clipped by 5 bases and J by 4 bases, with 12 bases between them. Per the germline V gene, CDR1 is SGHTA and CDR2 is FQGNSA. CDR3 in amino acids: CASSPRGGYEQYF. The CDR3 DNA reads TGTGCCAGCAGCCCTCGGGGCGGGTACGAGCAGTACTTC.

This clone was observed a few times. This chain connects TRBV18 to TRBJ1-5, with D possibly matching TRBD1 (5 bases). The CDR3 runs to 16 residues. V dropped 2 bases and J dropped 5 bases, with 16 bases sitting between them. Germline V lookup: CDR1 KGHSH, CDR2 LQKENI. The CDR3 DNA reads as TGTGCCAGCTCACCATATGAGCAGGGAACAGATCAGCCCCAGCATTTT. Translation gives CASSPYEQGTDQPQHF.

This clone was counted between two and nine times. The chain joins TRBV25-1 to TRBJ2-5, with no clear D. The germline CDR1 and CDR2 sequences are MGHDK and SYGVNS. With 8 bases removed from V and 5 bases from J, the gap between germline ends came to 3 bases. The CDR3 has 9 residues. CDR3 region: CASGETQYF. CDR3 nucleotide sequence: TGTGCCAGCGGGGAGACCCAGTACTTC.

The chain combines TRBV28 with TRBJ2-7; 14 bases fit TRBD2. The length of the CDR3 is 18 residues. Germline CDR1 and CDR2: MDHEN and SYDVKM. Unmatched junction bases numbered 7, after V lost 1 base and J lost 2 bases. The CDR3 sequence is CASSLLRGGLAGAYEQYF. The CDR3 DNA reads TGTGCCAGCAGTTTATTGAGAGGGGGACTAGCGGGAGCCTACGAGCAGTACTTC.

V gene TRBV27 combines with J gene TRBJ2-2; 7 nucleotides align to TRBD1. CDR1 and CDR2 (germline): MNHEY, SMNVEV (reference sequence). With 7 bases clipped from V and 3 bases from J, the junction kept 11 bases outside the gene matches. The CDR3 runs 16 residues. The CDR3 DNA is TGTGCCAGCAAGGAGTGGAACAGGGGTGACACCGGGGAGCTGTTTTTT. Its translation: CASKEWNRGDTGELFF.

Points on this clone: Additional DNA sequences in this sample encode the identical CDR3. The chain carries TRBV7-2 and TRBJ2-1; 7 bases are shared with TRBD1. Germline loops: CDR1 SGHTA, CDR2 FQGNSA. V lost 5 bases and J lost 0; bases outside the gene matches: 4. CDR3 length: 15 amino acids. The CDR3 region is CASSLRDSSYNEQFF. The CDR3 DNA follows: TGTGCCAGCAGCCTACGGGACAGCTCCTACAATGAGCAGTTCTTC.

This clone came up a few times. The chain couples TRBV7-9 to TRBJ2-3; perhaps TRBD2 as D (5 bases). This CDR3 contains 13 residues. CDR1 SEHNR and CDR2 FQNEAQ come from the germline V gene (reference sequence). The germline V and J ends were trimmed by 2 bases and 6 bases, with 9 bases remaining between them. The CDR3 DNA is TGTGCCAGCAGCTTATCCTTAGCGGATACGCAGTATTTT. This sequence encodes CASSLSLADTQYF.